The T cell receptor beta chain under discussion was sequenced for a study of T cell repertoires in cytomegalovirus infection. Background on the study: Shared public TCR beta signatures pointed to both CMV infection and a matching HLA type.

Study results and limitations: There were carriers of CMV plus the relevant HLA, and cumulative public TCR beta family frequency identified them. Ex vivo, HLA-C-restricted CMV-specific TCR beta clonotypes prevailed over the rest of the response.

A single record per CDR3 protein comes from TCRdb applying MiXCR to the reads. The sample lists roughly 190,000 distinct CDR3 sequences, 7.5% to 10% seen once, with approximately 4.2% in the top ten. This clonotype was seen repeatedly, ten times or more. What it binds is unknown. The length of the CDR3 is 14 residues. Trimming removed 9 bases at V and 2 bases at J, with 15 bases between. Germline CDR1 and CDR2: LNHDA and SQIVND (reference sequence). Sequencing was done on a sample of PBMCs. This TCR came from a human donor in good health (CMV status not recorded). Some clones in this sample may be carry-over from other donors' samples. The rearrangement links TRBV19 to TRBJ2-3; D may match TRBD1 or TRBD2 (5 bases each). CDR3 in DNA: TGTGCCAGCCGACGGCAGGGACCCACAGATACGCAGTATTTT. Translated, it gives CASRRQGPTDTQYF.